This TCR beta chain was sequenced in a study of T-cell memory formation after mild COVID-19. Study-level information: The study found TCR clusters largely donor specific.

It was 5'RACE with constant-segment primers that produced the TCR alpha and TCR beta cDNA libraries, which carried sample barcodes and UMIs. TCRdb independently ran MiXCR on the 5' RACE reads; one entry per CDR3 protein. The repertoire holds under 550,000 distinct CDR3 sequences, 15% to 20% seen once, with approximately 13% in the top ten. The sequence came from an adult woman who had mild COVID-19 (a few samples of this study predate the infection). Cell type and time point are not known. Source material: PBMCs or a T cell subset sorted from them (not recorded which).

The CDR3 DNA is TGTGCCAGCAGGCTACAGGGGGTGGTGGGCACAGATACGCAGTATTTT. It is translated as CASRLQGVVGTDTQYF. V is TRBV7-9 and J is TRBJ2-3; TRBD1 matches at 8 bases. J lost 1 base, V lost 6 bases, and 9 bases had no gene match. Germline CDR1 reads SEHNR; CDR2 reads FQNEAQ (reference sequence). CDR3 size: 16 residues.